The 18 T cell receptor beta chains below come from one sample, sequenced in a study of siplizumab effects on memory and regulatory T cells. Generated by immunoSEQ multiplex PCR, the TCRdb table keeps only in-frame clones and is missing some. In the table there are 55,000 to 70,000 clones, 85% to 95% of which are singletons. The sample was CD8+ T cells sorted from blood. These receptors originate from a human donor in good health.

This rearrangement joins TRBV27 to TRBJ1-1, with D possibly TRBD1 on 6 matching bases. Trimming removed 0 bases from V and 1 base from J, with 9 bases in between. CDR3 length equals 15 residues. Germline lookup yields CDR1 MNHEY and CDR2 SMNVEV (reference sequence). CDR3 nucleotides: TGTGCCAGCAGTTTATCGACCAGGGGGAACACTGAAGCTTTCTTT. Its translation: CASSLSTRGNTEAFF.

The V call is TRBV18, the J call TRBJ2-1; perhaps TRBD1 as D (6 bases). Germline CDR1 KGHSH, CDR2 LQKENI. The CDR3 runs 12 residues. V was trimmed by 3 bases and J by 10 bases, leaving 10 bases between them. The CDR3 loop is CASSPPGTEQFF. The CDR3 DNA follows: TGTGCCAGCTCACCGCCGGGGACAGAGCAGTTCTTC.

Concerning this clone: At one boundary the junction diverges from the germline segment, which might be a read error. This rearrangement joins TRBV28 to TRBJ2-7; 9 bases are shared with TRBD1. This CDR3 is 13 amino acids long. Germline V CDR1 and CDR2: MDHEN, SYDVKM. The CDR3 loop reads CASTGTGTYGQYF. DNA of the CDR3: TGTGCCAGCACTGGGACAGGGACGTACGGGCAGTACTTC.

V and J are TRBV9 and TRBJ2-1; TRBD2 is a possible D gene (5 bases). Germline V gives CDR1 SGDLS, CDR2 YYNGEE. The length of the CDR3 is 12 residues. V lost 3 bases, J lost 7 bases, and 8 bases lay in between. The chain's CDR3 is CASSGSGNEQFF. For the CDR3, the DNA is TGTGCCAGCAGCGGGAGCGGTAATGAGCAGTTCTTC.

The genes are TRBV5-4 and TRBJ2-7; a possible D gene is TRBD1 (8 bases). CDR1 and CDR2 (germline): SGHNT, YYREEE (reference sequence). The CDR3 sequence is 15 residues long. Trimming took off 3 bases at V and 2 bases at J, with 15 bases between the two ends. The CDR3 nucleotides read TGTGCCAGCAGCTCCAGACAGGGGAGGGCCTACGAGCAGTACTTC. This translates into CASSSRQGRAYEQYF.

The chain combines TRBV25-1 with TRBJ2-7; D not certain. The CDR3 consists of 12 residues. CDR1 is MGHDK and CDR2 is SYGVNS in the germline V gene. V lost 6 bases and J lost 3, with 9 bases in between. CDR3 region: CASSPQFYEQYF. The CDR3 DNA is TGTGCCAGCAGCCCCCAATTCTACGAGCAGTACTTC.

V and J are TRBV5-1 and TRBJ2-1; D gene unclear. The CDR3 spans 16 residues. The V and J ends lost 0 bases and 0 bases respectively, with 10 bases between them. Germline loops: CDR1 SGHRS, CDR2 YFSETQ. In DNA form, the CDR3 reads TGCGCCAGCAGCTTGGACTTGCCAAGCTCCTACAATGAGCAGTTCTTC. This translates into CASSLDLPSSYNEQFF.

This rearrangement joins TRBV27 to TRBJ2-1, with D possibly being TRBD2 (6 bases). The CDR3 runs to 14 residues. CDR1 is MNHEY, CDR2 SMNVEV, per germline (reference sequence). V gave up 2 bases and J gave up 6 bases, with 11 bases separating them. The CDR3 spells CASSLGLASNEQFF. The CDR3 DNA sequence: TGTGCCAGCAGTTTAGGGCTAGCGAGCAATGAGCAGTTCTTC.

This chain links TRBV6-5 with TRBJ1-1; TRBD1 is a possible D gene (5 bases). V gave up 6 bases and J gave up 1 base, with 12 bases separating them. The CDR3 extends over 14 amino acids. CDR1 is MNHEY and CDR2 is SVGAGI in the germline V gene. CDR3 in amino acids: CASRPTVTNTEAFF. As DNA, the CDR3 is TGTGCCAGCAGGCCGACAGTAACGAACACTGAAGCTTTCTTT.

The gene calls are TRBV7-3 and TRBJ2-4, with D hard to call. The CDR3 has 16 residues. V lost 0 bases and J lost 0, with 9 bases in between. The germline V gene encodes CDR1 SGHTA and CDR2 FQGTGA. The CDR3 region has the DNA TGTGCCAGCAGCTTAACGTCGGAATTAGCCAAAAACATTCAGTACTTC. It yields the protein CASSLTSELAKNIQYF.

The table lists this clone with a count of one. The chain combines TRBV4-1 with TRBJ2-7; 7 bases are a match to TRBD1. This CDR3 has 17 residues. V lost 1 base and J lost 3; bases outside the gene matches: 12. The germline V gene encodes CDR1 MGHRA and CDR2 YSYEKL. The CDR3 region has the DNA TGCGCCAGCAGCCAAGGGTCTGGGGCGCGACAGGGCTACGAGCAGTACTTC. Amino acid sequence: CASSQGSGARQGYEQYF.

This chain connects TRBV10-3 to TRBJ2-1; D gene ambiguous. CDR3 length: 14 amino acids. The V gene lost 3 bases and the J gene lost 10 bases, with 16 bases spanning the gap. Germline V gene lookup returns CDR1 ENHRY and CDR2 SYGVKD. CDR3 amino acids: CAISDRPQALEQFF. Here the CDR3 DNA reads TGTGCCATCAGTGACCGACCCCAGGCCCTCGAGCAGTTCTTC.

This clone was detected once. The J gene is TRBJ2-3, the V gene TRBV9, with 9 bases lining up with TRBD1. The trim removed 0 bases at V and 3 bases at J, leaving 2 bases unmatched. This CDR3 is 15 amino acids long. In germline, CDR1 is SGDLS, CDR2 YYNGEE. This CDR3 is CASSVVGQGTDTQYF. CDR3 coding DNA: TGTGCCAGCAGCGTAGTAGGACAGGGGACAGATACGCAGTATTTT.

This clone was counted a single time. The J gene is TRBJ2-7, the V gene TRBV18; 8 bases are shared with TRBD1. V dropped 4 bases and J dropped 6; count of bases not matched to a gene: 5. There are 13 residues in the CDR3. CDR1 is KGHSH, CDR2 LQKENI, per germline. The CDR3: CASSLDRASEQYF. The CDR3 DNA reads TGTGCCAGCTCACTGGACAGGGCCAGCGAGCAGTACTTC.

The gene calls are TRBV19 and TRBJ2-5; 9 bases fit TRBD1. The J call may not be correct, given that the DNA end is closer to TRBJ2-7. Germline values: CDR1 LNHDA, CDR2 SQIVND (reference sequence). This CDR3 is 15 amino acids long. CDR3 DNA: TGTGCCAGTAGTATGGGACAGGGAGTGCCCTACGAGCAGTACTTC. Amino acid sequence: CASSMGQGVPYEQYF.

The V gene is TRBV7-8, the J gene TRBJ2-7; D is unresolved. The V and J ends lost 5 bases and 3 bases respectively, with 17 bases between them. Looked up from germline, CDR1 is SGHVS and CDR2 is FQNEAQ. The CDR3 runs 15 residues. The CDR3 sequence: CASSPIYGLNYEQYF. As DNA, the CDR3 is TGTGCCAGCAGCCCAATATATGGGCTTAACTACGAGCAGTACTTC.

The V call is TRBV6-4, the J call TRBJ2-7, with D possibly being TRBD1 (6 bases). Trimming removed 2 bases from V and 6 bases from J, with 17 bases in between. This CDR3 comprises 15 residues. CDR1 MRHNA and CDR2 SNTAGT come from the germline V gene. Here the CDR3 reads CASSDTPHRDPEQYF. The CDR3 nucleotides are TGTGCCAGCAGTGACACCCCCCACAGGGACCCCGAGCAGTACTTC.

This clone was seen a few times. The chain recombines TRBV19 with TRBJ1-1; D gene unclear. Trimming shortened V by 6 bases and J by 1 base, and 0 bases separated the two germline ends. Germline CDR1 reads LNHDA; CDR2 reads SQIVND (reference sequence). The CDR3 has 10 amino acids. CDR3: CASRNTEAFF. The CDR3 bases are TGTGCCAGTAGGAACACTGAAGCTTTCTTT.